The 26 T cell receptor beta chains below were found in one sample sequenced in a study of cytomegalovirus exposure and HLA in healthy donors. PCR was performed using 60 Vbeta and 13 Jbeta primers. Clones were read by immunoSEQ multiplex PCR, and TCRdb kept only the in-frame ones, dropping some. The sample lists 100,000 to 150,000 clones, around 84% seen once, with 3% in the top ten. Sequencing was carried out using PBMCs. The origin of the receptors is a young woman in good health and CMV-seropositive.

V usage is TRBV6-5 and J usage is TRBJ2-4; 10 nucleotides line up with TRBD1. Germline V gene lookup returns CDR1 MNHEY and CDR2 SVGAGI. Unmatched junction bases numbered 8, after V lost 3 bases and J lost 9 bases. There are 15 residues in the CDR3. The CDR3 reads CASSYSSGQGSIQYF. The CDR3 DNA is TGTGCCAGCAGTTATTCGTCGGGACAGGGGTCCATTCAGTACTTC.

Here the CDR3 DNA reads TGTGCCAGCAGCTTAGAGACGGGGGGCACAGATACGCAGTATTTT. Translated, it gives CASSLETGGTDTQYF. V gene TRBV7-2 combines with J gene TRBJ2-3; maybe TRBD2 (6 bases). This CDR3 region has 15 residues. CDR1 SGHTA and CDR2 FQGNSA come from the germline V gene. V was pared by 1 base and J by 1 base, with 9 bases between.

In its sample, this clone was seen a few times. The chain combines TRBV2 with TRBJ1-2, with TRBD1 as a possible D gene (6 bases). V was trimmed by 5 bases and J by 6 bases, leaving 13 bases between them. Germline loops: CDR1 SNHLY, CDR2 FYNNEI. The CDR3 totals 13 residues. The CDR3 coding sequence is TGTGCCAGCAGTCCCACAGGGAACGATGGCTACACCTTC. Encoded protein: CASSPTGNDGYTF. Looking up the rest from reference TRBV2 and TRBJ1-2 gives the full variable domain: EPEVTQTPSHQVTQMGQEVILRCVPISNHLYFYWYRQILGQKVEFLVSFYNNEISEKSEIFDDQFSVERPDGSNFTLKIRSTKLEDSAMYFCASSPTGNDGYTFGSGTRLTVV.

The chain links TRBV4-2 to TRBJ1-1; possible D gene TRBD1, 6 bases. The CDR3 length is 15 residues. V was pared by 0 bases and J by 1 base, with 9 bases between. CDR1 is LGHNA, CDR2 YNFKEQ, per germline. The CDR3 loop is CASSQELGANTEAFF. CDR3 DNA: TGTGCCAGCAGCCAAGAGCTGGGGGCGAACACTGAAGCTTTCTTT.

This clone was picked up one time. The CDR3 protein is CASEGQGRNTGELFF. CDR3 DNA sequence: TGTGCCAGTGAGGGACAGGGAAGAAACACCGGGGAGCTGTTTTTT. The chain is built from TRBV2 and TRBJ2-2; 9 nucleotides agree with TRBD1. Trimming took 9 bases from V and 2 from J; bases not matched to a gene: 7. This CDR3 contains 15 residues. CDR1 and CDR2 (germline): SNHLY, FYNNEI.

The CDR3 DNA sequence: TGTGCCAGCAGTGAAGCTCAGAACTATGGCTACACCTTC. This gives the protein CASSEAQNYGYTF. V usage is TRBV2 and J usage is TRBJ1-2, with D hard to call. This CDR3 is built from 13 residues. Germline V gene sequence: CDR1 SNHLY, CDR2 FYNNEI. V was pared by 0 bases and J by 2 bases, with 4 bases between.

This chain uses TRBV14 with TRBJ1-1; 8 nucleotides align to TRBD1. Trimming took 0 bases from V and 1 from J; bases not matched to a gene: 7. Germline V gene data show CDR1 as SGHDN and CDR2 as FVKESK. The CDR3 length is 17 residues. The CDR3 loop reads CASSQDRGTGSNTEAFF. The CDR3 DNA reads TGTGCCAGCAGCCAAGATCGAGGGACAGGATCGAACACTGAAGCTTTCTTT.

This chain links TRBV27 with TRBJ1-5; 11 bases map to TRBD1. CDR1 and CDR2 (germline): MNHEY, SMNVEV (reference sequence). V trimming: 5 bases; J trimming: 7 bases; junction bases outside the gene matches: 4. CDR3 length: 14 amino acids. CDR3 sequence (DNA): TGTGCCAGCAGTATCGGGACAGGGGGGCAGCCCCAGCATTTT. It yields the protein CASSIGTGGQPQHF.

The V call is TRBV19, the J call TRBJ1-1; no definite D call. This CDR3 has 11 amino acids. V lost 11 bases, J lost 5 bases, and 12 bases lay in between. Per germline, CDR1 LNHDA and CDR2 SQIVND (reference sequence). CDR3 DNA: TGTGCCGGCCGGACTGGAACTGAAGCTTTCTTT. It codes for CAGRTGTEAFF.

CDR3 sequence reads: CSVELAGGYTDTQYF. The CDR3 nucleotides are TGCAGCGTAGAACTAGCGGGGGGGTACACAGATACGCAGTATTTT. V gene TRBV29-1 combines with J gene TRBJ2-3; 13 bases are shared with TRBD2. Trimming cost V 6 bases and J 2 bases; bases outside gene matches: 5. Per germline, CDR1 SQVTM and CDR2 ANQGSEA. The CDR3 consists of 15 residues.

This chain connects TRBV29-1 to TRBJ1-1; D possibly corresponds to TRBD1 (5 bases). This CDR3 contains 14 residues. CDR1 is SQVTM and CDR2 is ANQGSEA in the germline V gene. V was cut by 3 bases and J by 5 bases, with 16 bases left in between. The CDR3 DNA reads TGCAGCGTTGATTGGGGGGACGGGGGGACTGAAGCTTTCTTT. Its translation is CSVDWGDGGTEAFF.

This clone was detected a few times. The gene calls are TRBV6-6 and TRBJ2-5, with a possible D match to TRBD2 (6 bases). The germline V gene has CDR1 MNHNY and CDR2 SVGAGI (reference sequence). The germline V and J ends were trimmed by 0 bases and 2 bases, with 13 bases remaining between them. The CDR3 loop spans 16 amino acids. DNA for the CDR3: TGTGCCAGCAGTTACTCTGGACTAACCCTTCAAGAGACCCAGTACTTC. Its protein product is CASSYSGLTLQETQYF.

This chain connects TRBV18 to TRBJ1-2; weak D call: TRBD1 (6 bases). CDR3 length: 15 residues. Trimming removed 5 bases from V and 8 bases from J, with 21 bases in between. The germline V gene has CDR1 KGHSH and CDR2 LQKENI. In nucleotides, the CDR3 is TGTGCCAGCTCATCGGACAGCCCATACCCTAAAGGCTACACCTTC. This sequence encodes CASSSDSPYPKGYTF.

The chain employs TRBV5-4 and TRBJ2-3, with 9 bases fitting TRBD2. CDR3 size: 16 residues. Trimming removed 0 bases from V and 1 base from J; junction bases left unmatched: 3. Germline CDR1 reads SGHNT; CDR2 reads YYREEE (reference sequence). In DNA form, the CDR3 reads TGTGCCAGCAGCTTGGGTGCTAGCGGGGGCACAGATACGCAGTATTTT. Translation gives CASSLGASGGTDTQYF.

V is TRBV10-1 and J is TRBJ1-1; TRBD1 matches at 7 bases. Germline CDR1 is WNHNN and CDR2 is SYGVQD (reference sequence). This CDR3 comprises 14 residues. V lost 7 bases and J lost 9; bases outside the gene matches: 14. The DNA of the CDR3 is TGCGCCAGCAAAGCATCACCCCAGGGGGAGAAAGCTTTCTTT. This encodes CASKASPQGEKAFF.

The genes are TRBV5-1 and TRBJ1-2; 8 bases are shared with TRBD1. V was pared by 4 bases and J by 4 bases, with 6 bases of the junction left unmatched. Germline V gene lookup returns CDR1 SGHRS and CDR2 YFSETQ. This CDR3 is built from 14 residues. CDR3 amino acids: CASSKDRAIYGYTF. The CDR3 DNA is TGCGCCAGCAGCAAGGACAGGGCTATCTATGGCTACACCTTC.

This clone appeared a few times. The CDR3 DNA sequence: TGCGCCAGCGGACCGCAGGGTCCTCCAGGGTCACCCCTCCACTTT. Translation: CASGPQGPPGSPLHF. The chain is built from TRBV10-2 and TRBJ1-6; the D gene is possibly TRBD1 (5 bases). This CDR3 region has 15 residues. CDR1 is WSHSY, CDR2 SAAADI, per germline. V lost 8 bases and J lost 10, with 21 bases in between.

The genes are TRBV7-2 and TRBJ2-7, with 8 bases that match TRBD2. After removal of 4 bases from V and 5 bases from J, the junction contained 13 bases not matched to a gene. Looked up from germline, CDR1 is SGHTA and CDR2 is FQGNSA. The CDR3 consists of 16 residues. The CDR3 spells CASSSSRSGVTNEQYF. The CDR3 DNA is TGTGCCAGCAGCTCCTCCCGTAGCGGGGTCACCAACGAGCAGTACTTC.

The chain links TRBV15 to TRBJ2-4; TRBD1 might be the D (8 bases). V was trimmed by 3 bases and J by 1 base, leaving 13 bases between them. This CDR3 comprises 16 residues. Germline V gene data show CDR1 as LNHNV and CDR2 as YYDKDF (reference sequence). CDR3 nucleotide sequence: TGTGCCACCAGCAGTCTACAGGGGGGGGCCAAAAACATTCAGTACTTC. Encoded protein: CATSSLQGGAKNIQYF.

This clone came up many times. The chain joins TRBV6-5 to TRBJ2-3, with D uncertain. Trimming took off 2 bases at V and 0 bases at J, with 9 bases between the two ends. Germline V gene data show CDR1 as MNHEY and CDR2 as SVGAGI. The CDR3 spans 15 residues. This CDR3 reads CASSYTTSSTDTQYF. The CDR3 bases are TGTGCCAGCAGTTACACCACATCTAGCACAGATACGCAGTATTTT.

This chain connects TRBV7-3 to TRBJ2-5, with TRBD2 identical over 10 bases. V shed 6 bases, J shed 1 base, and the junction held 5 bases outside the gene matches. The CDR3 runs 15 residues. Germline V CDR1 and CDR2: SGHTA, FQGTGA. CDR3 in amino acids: CASSTSGAFQETQYF. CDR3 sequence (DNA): TGTGCCAGCAGTACTAGCGGGGCATTCCAAGAGACCCAGTACTTC.

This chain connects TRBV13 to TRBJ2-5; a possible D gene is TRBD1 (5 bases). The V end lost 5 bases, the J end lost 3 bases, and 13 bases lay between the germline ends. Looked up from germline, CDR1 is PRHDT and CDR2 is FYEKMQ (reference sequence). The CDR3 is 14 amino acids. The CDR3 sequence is CASSARASKETQYF. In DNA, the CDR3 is TGTGCCAGCAGCGCCAGGGCTTCGAAAGAGACCCAGTACTTC.

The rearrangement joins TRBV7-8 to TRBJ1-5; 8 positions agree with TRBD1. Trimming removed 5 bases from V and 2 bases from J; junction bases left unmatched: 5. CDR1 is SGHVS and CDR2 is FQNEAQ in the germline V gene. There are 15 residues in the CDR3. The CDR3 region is CASSIPGQGNQPQHF. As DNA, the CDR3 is TGTGCCAGCAGCATTCCGGGACAGGGCAATCAGCCCCAGCATTTT.

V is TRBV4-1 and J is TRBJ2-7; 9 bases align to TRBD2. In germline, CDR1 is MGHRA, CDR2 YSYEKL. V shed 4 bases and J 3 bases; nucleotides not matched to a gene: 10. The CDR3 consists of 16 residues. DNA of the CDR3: TGCGCCAGCAGCCCATCGGCTAGCGGGGCCGTCTACGAGCAGTACTTC. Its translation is CASSPSASGAVYEQYF.

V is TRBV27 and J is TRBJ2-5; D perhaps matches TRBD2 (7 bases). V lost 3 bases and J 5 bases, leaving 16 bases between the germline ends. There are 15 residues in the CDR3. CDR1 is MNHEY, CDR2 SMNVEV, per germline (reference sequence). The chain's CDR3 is CASSLVGGRFETQYF. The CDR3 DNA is TGTGCCAGCAGTTTGGTGGGGGGGCGATTTGAGACCCAGTACTTC.

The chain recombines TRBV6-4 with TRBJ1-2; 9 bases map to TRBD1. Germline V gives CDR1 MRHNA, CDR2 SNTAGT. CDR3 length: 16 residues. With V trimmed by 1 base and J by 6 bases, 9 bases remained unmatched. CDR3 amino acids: CASSDFPGQGFDGYTF. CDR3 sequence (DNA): TGTGCCAGCAGTGACTTTCCGGGACAGGGTTTCGATGGCTACACCTTC.